What follows are 15 T cell receptor beta chains derived from one specimen sequenced in a study of CD8+ T cells in alopecia areata (dated by TCRdb to 2016 to 2019). Sample treatment or condition, as interpreted from the label and publication: oral pan-JAK inhibitor, 5-10 mg twice daily. Libraries were constructed by the immunoSEQ multiplex PCR assay. RNA was extracted from all samples and reverse transcribed into cDNA, which served as template for TCR sequencing. This is the immuneACCESS table as TCRdb keeps it, with only in-frame sequences that have V and J called. A part of the clones is gone; compared with another copy, unresolved V genes explain less than half, and the rest is unexplained. Across this sample there are 200,000 to 250,000 clones, with roughly 44% seen only once. The ten biggest clones cover approximately 2.9% of the sample. This specimen consisted of CD4+ T cells sorted from blood, obtained around week 37, from a patient treated with tofacitinib. The receptors originated from a human donor with alopecia areata.

This clone has a handful of counts. V is TRBV15 and J is TRBJ2-3; 9 positions match TRBD2. The CDR3 is 18 amino acids. J lost 4 bases, V lost 0 bases, and 11 bases had no gene match. Germline V gene sequence: CDR1 LNHNV, CDR2 YYDKDF (reference sequence). CDR3 bases: TGTGCCACCAGCAGAGATATTGGGCGGGAGGGCGTCCCAGATACGCAGTATTTT. Its protein product is CATSRDIGREGVPDTQYF.

Regarding this clone: Other nucleotide sequences in the sample specify the same CDR3. CDR3 residues: CSVSSGNTIYF. The CDR3 nucleotides read TGCAGCGTGAGCTCTGGAAACACCATATATTTT. The chain combines TRBV29-1 with TRBJ1-3, with unresolved D. Germline assignment: CDR1 SQVTM and CDR2 ANQGSEA. The CDR3 is 11 amino acids. V was clipped by 6 bases and J by 0 bases, with 3 bases between them.

This clone has more than one count but fewer than ten. The rearrangement joins TRBV5-5 to TRBJ2-1; D gene ambiguous. This CDR3 comprises 12 residues. V lost 4 bases and J 15 bases, leaving 17 bases between the germline ends. Germline V gene data show CDR1 as SGHKS and CDR2 as YYEKEE (reference sequence). The CDR3 sequence: CASSPVAGWPFF. The CDR3 nucleotides are TGTGCCAGCAGCCCCGTGGCTGGTTGGCCGTTCTTC.

This clone was counted only a few times. This rearrangement joins TRBV20-1 to TRBJ2-3; D not resolved. Trimming cost V 0 bases and J 5 bases, with 3 bases left between them. The CDR3 totals 11 residues. Germline values: CDR1 DFQATT, CDR2 SNEGSKA (reference sequence). The CDR3 reads CSARDIDTQYF. The CDR3 DNA reads TGCAGTGCTAGAGATATAGATACGCAGTATTTT.

The chain is built from TRBV9 and TRBJ2-5; D is unclear. The ends were cut back, 0 bases at V and 1 base at J, with 7 bases in the middle. Looked up from germline, CDR1 is SGDLS and CDR2 is YYNGEE. The CDR3 contains 14 residues. CDR3 nucleotides: TGTGCCAGCAGCGTAGAAATCGCCCAAGAGACCCAGTACTTC. This gives the protein CASSVEIAQETQYF.

This clone appeared a few times. This rearrangement joins TRBV7-2 to TRBJ2-1; TRBD2 is a possible D gene (5 bases). The CDR3 has 11 residues. The ends were cut back, 6 bases at V and 11 bases at J, with 11 bases in the middle. CDR1 SGHTA and CDR2 FQGNSA come from the germline V gene. CDR3 in amino acids: CASSSAGKQFF. The CDR3 bases are TGTGCCAGCAGTTCCGCGGGTAAGCAGTTCTTC.

By its share, this clone is medium-sized. Other nucleotide sequences in the sample specify the same CDR3. The V call is TRBV4-1, the J call TRBJ2-2, with a tentative D call TRBD1 (6 bases). Per germline, CDR1 MGHRA and CDR2 YSYEKL. The V and J ends lost 2 bases and 1 base respectively, with 11 bases between them. This CDR3 is 16 amino acids long. In DNA, the CDR3 is TGCGCCAGCAGCCAATTCGGGACACAGAACACCGGGGAGCTGTTTTTT. It codes for CASSQFGTQNTGELFF.

V usage is TRBV18 and J usage is TRBJ2-7; 7 nucleotides agree with TRBD2. The CDR3 runs 13 residues. The trim removed 5 bases at V and 3 bases at J, leaving 4 bases unmatched. Germline CDR1 reads KGHSH; CDR2 reads LQKENI. The CDR3 spells CASSDPSGYEQYF. CDR3 DNA sequence: TGTGCCAGCTCAGATCCTAGCGGCTACGAGCAGTACTTC.

The V gene is TRBV29-1, the J gene TRBJ2-6, with D unclear. CDR3 length equals 12 residues. V was cut by 7 bases and J by 3 bases, with 7 bases left in between. In germline, CDR1 is SQVTM, CDR2 ANQGSEA. CDR3 bases: TGCAGCGCGACTGGTGGGGCCAACGTCCTGACTTTC. Translation: CSATGGANVLTF.

The chain carries TRBV4-2 and TRBJ2-1; 10 positions agree with TRBD2. The V segment lost 4 bases and the J segment 5 bases; nucleotides outside the gene matches: 5. Germline V lookup: CDR1 LGHNA, CDR2 YNFKEQ. The CDR3 consists of 15 residues. The CDR3 DNA follows: TGTGCCAGCAGCCCATGGACTAGCGGAGACAATGAGCAGTTCTTC. This gives the protein CASSPWTSGDNEQFF.

For the CDR3, the DNA is TGTGCCAGCAGACTATCAGGGGGCCCACCCGGGGAGCTGTTTTTT. It is translated as CASRLSGGPPGELFF. The genes are TRBV25-1 and TRBJ2-2; 8 positions agree with TRBD1. CDR1 is MGHDK, CDR2 SYGVNS, per germline. The CDR3 has 15 amino acids. The V and J ends lost 6 bases and 6 bases, in that order; junction bases with no gene match: 9.

The chain couples TRBV28 to TRBJ1-1; D unclear. The V and J ends lost 1 base and 1 base respectively, with 10 bases between them. The V gene's germline CDR1 is MDHEN and CDR2 SYDVKM. The CDR3 loop spans 15 amino acids. The CDR3 DNA is TGTGCCAGCAGTTTATCAGGTGGGCAGAACACTGAAGCTTTCTTT. This translates into CASSLSGGQNTEAFF.

This clone was counted a few times. V gene TRBV7-8 combines with J gene TRBJ2-7; TRBD2 matches at 11 bases. There are 16 residues in the CDR3. From germline, CDR1 is SGHVS and CDR2 FQNEAQ. The V segment lost 6 bases and the J segment 2 bases; nucleotides outside the gene matches: 9. CDR3 coding DNA: TGTGCCAGCAGATCCCTAGCGGGAGGCCTAACCTACGAGCAGTACTTC. Residues: CASRSLAGGLTYEQYF.

The chain couples TRBV4-1 to TRBJ2-2; D is perhaps TRBD1 or TRBD2 (6 bases each). This CDR3 has 17 amino acids. Germline assignment: CDR1 MGHRA and CDR2 YSYEKL. Trimming shortened V by 2 bases and J by 4 bases, and 17 bases separated the two germline ends. In nucleotides, the CDR3 is TGCGCCAGCAGCCAATCCCCTGGGGGGCGCGTCACCGGGGAGCTGTTTTTT. Protein: CASSQSPGGRVTGELFF.

This rearrangement joins TRBV5-1 to TRBJ2-2; D assignment may be TRBD1 or TRBD2 (5 bases each). V was trimmed by 2 bases and J by 5 bases, leaving 10 bases between them. Germline CDR1 SGHRS, CDR2 YFSETQ. CDR3 size: 14 residues. The CDR3 sequence: CASSFQGVTGELFF. The DNA for the CDR3 is TGCGCCAGCAGCTTCCAGGGAGTGACCGGGGAGCTGTTTTTT. The full variable domain, completed using reference TRBV5-1 and TRBJ2-2, is KAGVTQTPRYLIKTRGQQVTLSCSPISGHRSVSWYQQTPGQGLQFLFEYFSETQRNKGNFPGRFSGRQFSNSRSEMNVSTLELGDSALYLCASSFQGVTGELFFGEGSRLTVL.